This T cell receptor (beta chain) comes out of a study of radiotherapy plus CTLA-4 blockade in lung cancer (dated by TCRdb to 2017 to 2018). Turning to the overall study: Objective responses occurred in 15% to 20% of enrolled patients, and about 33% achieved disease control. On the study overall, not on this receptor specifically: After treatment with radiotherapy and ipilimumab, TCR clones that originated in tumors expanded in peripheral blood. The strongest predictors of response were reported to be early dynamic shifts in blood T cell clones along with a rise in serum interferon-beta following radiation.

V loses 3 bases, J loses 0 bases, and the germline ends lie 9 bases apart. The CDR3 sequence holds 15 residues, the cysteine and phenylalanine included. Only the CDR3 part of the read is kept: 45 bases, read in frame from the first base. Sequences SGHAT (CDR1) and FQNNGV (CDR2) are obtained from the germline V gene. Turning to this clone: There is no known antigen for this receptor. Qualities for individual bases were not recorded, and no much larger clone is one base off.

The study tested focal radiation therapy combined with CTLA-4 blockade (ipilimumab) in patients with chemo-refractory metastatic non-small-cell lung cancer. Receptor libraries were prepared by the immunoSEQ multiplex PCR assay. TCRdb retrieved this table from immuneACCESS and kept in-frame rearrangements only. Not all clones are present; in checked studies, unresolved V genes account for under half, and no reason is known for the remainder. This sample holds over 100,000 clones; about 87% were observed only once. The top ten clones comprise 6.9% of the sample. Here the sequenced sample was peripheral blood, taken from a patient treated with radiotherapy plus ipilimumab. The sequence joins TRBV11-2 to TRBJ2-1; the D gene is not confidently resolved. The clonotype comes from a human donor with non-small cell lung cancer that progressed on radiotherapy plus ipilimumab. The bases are TGTGCCAGCAGCTTGAGGTACAGCTCCTACAATGAGCAGTTCTTC. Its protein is CASSLRYSSYNEQFF.